This T cell receptor beta chain was observed in a study of cytomegalovirus exposure and HLA in healthy donors. This PCR relied on a set of 60 Vbeta primers and 13 Jbeta primers. Generated by immunoSEQ multiplex PCR, the TCRdb table keeps only in-frame clones and is missing some. The data show about 160,000 clones, with approximately 78% seen just once and more than 0.9% held by the top ten. The CDR3 covers 15 residues. V was trimmed by 10 bases and J by 2 bases, leaving 21 bases between them. In germline, CDR1 is MNHEY, CDR2 SMNVEV (reference sequence). Worth noting for this clone: What it binds is not known.

The study, taken as a whole, reports: Most TCR beta V segments were productive about 87% or about 30% of the time in an earlier analysis.

Sequencing input: PBMCs. The receptor was isolated from a girl aged 2 to 10 in good health and CMV-seropositive. The rearrangement links TRBV27 to TRBJ2-7, with D possibly TRBD2 on 5 matching bases. CDR3: CATRVLGRTPYEQYF. DNA of the CDR3: TGTGCCACGAGGGTCCTAGGGAGAACGCCCTACGAGCAGTACTTC.